This T cell receptor (beta chain) was recorded in a study of monozygotic twins with inflammatory bowel disease. Germline V CDR1 and CDR2: SGHAT, FQDESV (reference sequence). The CDR3 is 18 residues long. TCRdb re-called the 5' RACE reads and shows each CDR3 protein once, DNA omitted. The table lists 420,000 or so distinct CDR3 sequences, with approximately 2.3% in the top ten. J is TRBJ2-3 and V is TRBV11-1. What was sequenced was blood. This clonotype was obtained from a human donor with ulcerative colitis or Crohn's disease, or a healthy co-twin of an affected twin (not recorded which). CDR3 loop: CASSLYLNYGRYGDTQYF.